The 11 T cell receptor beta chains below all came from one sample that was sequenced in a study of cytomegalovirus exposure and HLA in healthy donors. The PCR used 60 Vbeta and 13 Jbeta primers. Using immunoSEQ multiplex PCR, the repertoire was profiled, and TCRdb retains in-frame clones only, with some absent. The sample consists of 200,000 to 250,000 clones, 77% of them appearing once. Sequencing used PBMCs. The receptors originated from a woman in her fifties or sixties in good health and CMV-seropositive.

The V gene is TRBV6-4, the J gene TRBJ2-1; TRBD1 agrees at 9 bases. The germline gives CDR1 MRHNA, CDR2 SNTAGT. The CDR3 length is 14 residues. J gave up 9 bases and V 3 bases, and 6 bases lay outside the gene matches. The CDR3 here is CASSETGGIGEQFF. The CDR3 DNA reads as TGTGCCAGCAGTGAAACAGGGGGCATCGGTGAGCAGTTCTTC.

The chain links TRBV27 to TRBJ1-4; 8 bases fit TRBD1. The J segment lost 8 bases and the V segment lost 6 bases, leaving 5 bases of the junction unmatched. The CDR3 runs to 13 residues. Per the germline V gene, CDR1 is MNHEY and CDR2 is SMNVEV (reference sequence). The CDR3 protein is CASRGQGEEKLFF. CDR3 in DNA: TGTGCCAGCAGAGGACAGGGTGAAGAAAAACTGTTTTTT.

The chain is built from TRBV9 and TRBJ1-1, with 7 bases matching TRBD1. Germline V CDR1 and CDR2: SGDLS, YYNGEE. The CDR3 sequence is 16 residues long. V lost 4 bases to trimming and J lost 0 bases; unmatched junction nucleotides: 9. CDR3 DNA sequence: TGTGCCAGCAGCTCACAGGGGTCGACCATGAACACTGAAGCTTTCTTT. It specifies CASSSQGSTMNTEAFF.

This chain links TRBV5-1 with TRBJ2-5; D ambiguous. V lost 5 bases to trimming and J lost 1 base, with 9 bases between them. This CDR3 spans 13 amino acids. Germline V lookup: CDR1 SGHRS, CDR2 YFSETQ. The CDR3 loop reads CASSSGGQETQYF. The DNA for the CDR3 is TGCGCCAGCAGTTCCGGCGGCCAAGAGACCCAGTACTTC. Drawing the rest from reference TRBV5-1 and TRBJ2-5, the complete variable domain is KAGVTQTPRYLIKTRGQQVTLSCSPISGHRSVSWYQQTPGQGLQFLFEYFSETQRNKGNFPGRFSGRQFSNSRSEMNVSTLELGDSALYLCASSSGGQETQYFGPGTRLLVL.

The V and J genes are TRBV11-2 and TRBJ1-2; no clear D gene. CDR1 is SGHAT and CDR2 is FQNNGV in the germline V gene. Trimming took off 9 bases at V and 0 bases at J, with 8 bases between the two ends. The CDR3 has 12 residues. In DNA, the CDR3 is TGTGCCAGAACAAATCCTAACTATGGCTACACCTTC. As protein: CARTNPNYGYTF.

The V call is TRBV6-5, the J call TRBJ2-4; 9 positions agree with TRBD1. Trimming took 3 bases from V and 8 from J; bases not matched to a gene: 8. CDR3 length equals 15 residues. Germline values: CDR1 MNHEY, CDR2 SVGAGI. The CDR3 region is CASSYLDRGVDIQYF. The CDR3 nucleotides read TGTGCCAGCAGTTATCTGGACAGGGGCGTCGACATTCAGTACTTC.

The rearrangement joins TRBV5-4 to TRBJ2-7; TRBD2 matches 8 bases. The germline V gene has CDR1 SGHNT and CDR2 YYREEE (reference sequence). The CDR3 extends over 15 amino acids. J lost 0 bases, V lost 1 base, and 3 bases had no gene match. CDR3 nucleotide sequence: TGTGCCAGCAGCTTGCTAGCGGGCCACTCCTACGAGCAGTACTTC. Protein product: CASSLLAGHSYEQYF. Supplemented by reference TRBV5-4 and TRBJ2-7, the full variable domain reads ETGVTQSPTHLIKTRGQQVTLRCSSQSGHNTVSWYQQALGQGPQFIFQYYREEENGRGNFPPRFSGLQFPNYSSELNVNALELDDSALYLCASSLLAGHSYEQYFGPGTRLTVT.

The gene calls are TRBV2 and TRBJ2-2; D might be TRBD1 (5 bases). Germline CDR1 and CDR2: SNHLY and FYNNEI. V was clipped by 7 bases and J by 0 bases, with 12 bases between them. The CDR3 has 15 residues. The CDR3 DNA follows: TGTGCCAGCACCCAGGGTGGCGCGAACACCGGGGAGCTGTTTTTT. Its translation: CASTQGGANTGELFF.

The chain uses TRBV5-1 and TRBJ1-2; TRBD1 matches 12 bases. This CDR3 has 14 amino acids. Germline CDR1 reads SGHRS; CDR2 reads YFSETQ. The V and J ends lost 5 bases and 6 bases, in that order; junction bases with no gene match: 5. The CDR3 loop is CASRPGTGGDGYTF. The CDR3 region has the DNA TGCGCCAGCAGACCCGGGACAGGGGGCGATGGCTACACCTTC.

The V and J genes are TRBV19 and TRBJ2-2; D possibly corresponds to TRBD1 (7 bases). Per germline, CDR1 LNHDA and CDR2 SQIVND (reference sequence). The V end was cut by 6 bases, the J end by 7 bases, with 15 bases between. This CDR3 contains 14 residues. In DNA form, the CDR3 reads TGTGCCAGTAGCACCAGGGGGGAGAACGGGGAGCTGTTTTTT. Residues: CASSTRGENGELFF.

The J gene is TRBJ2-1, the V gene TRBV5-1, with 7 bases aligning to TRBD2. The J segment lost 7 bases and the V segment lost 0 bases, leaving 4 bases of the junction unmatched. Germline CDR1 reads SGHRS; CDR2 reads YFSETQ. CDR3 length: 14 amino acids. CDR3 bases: TGCGCCAGCAGCTTGGGTCTAGCGGCAAATGAGCAGTTCTTC. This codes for CASSLGLAANEQFF.